This T cell receptor beta chain was sequenced during a study of early T cells in non-severe SARS-CoV-2 infection. On the study more broadly: It was bulk RNA from unsorted whole blood that was sequenced, and the chains were unpaired.

Germline assignment: CDR1 ENHRY and CDR2 SYGVKD. The CDR3 has 11 amino acids. Trimming pared 6 bases from V and 6 bases from J, leaving 9 bases between. From the 5' RACE reads, TCRdb called clonotypes with MiXCR, one entry per CDR3 protein. The sample gives 65,000 to 85,000 distinct CDR3 sequences, around 13% of which show up once; around 4.8% is in the top ten. In this sample, this clonotype turned up many times. The sequenced sample consisted of whole blood. The V and J genes are TRBV10-3 and TRBJ2-7; D may correspond to TRBD1 or TRBD2 (6 bases each). The clonotype originates from an adult who was a healthcare worker with PCR-confirmed SARS-CoV-2 infection or an uninfected control (not recorded which). The CDR3 region has the DNA TGTGCCATCAGACAGGGAGGCGAGCAGTACTTC. Protein: CAIRQGGEQYF.